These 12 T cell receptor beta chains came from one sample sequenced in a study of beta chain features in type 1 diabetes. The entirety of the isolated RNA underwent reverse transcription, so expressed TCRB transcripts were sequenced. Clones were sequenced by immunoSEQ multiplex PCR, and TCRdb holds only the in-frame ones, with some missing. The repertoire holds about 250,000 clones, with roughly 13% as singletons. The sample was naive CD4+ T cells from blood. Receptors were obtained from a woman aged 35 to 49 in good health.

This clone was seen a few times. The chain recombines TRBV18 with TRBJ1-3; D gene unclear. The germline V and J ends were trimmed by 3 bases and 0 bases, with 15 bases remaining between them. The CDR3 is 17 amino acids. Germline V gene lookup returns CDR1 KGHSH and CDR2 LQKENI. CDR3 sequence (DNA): TGTGCCAGCTCACCGCCCCGGCCCGAGGACTCTGGAAACACCATATATTTT. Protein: CASSPPRPEDSGNTIYF.

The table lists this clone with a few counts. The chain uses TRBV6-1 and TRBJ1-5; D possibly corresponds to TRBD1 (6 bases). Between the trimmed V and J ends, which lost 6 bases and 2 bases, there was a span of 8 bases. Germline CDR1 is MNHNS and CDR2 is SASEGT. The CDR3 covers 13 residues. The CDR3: CASRDSGNQPQHF. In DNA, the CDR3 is TGTGCCAGCAGGGACAGTGGCAATCAGCCCCAGCATTTT.

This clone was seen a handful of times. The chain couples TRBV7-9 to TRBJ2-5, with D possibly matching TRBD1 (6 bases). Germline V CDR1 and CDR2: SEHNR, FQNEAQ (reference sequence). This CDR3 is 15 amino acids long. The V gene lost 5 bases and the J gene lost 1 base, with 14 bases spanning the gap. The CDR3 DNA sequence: TGTGCCAGCAGCCCTAGGACAGTACTCCAAGAGACCCAGTACTTC. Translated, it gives CASSPRTVLQETQYF.

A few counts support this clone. The CDR3 loop is CASSYLTSGGDNEQFF. In DNA form, the CDR3 reads TGTGCCAGCAGTTACTTGACTAGCGGGGGGGATAATGAGCAGTTCTTC. The chain has TRBV6-5 and TRBJ2-1, with 14 bases aligning to TRBD2. The CDR3 extends over 16 amino acids. The germline CDR1 and CDR2 sequences are MNHEY and SVGAGI. J was trimmed by 7 bases and V by 1 base; bases with no gene match: 3.

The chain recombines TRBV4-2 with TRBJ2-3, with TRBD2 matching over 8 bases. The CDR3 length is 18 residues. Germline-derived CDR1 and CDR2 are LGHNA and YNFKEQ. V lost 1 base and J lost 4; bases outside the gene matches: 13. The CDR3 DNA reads TGTGCCAGCAGCCAAGCTTCGCGAACGGGGGGGCGGGCAGATACGCAGTATTTT. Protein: CASSQASRTGGRADTQYF.

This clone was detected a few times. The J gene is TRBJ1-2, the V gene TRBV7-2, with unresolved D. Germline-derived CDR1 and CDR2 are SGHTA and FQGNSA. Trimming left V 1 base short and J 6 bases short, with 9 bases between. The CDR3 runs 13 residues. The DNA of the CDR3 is TGTGCCAGCAGCTTAGACGGACTGAATGGCTACACCTTC. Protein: CASSLDGLNGYTF.

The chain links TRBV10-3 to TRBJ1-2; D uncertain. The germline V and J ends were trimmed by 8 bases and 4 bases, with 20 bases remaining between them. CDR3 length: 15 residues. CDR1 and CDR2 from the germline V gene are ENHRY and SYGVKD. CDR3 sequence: CAILLIQASTYGYTF. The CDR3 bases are TGTGCCATCCTCCTGATCCAGGCCAGCACCTATGGCTACACCTTC.

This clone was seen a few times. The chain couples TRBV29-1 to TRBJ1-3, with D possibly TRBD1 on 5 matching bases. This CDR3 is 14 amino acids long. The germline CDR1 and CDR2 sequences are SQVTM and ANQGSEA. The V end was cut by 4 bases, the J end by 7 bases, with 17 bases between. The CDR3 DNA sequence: TGCAGCGTTGGGGCTGGACCATGGGGCAACACCATATATTTT. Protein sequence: CSVGAGPWGNTIYF.

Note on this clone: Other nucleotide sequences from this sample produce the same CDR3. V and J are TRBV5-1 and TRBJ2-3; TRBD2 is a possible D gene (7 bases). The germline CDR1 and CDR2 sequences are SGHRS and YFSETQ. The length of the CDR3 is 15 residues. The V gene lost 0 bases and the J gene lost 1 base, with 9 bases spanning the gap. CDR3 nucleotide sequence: TGCGCCAGCAGCTTGGGGGGGGGCGGCACAGATACGCAGTATTTT. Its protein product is CASSLGGGGTDTQYF.

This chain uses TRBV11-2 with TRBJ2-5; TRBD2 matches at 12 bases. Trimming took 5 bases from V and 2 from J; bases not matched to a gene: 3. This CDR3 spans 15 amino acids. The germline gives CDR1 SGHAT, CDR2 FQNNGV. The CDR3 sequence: CASSPTSGGQETQYF. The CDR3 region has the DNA TGTGCCAGCAGCCCGACTAGCGGGGGACAAGAGACCCAGTACTTC. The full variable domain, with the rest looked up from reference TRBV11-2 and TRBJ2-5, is EAGVAQSPRYKIIEKRQSVAFWCNPISGHATLYWYQQILGQGPKLLIQFQNNGVVDDSQLPKDRFSAERLKGVDSTLKIQPAKLEDSAVYLCASSPTSGGQETQYFGPGTRLLVL.

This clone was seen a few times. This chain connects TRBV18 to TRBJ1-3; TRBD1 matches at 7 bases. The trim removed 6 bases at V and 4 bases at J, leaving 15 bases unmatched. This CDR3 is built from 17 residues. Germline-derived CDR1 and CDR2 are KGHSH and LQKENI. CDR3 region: CASSSPGQLKLGNTIYF. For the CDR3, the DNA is TGTGCCAGCTCGTCCCCGGGACAGCTTAAACTGGGAAACACCATATATTTT.

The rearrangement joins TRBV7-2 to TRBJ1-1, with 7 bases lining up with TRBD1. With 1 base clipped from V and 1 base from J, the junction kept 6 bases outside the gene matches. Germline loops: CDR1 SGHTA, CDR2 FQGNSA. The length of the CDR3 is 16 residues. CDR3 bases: TGTGCCAGCAGCTTAGGGGACAGATTTTCGAACACTGAAGCTTTCTTT. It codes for CASSLGDRFSNTEAFF. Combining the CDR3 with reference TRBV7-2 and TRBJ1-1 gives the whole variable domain GAGVSQSPSNKVTEKGKDVELRCDPISGHTALYWYRQSLGQGLEFLIYFQGNSAPDKSGLPSDRFSAERTGGSVSTLTIQRTQQEDSAVYLCASSLGDRFSNTEAFFGQGTRLTVV.